Below, one TCR beta chain is given with its context. The CDR3 runs 17 residues. Germline CDR1 SGDLS, CDR2 YYNGEE. The V segment lost 2 bases and the J segment 4 bases; nucleotides outside the gene matches: 4. The data derive from a study of control samples from healthy donors and cancer patients. Profiling relied on immunoSEQ multiplex PCR, and the TCRdb table lists in-frame clones only, not all of them. The sample lists just over 90,000 clones, about 88% occurring once. This chain connects TRBV9 to TRBJ2-2; 14 bases fit TRBD2. The origin of this receptor is a woman aged 50 to 65 in good health. The source material was blood. The CDR3 bases are TGTGCCAGCAGCGTGCAGGGACTAGCGGGGGTCACCGGGGAGCTGTTTTTT. It encodes CASSVQGLAGVTGELFF.